This TCR beta chain stems from a study of blood T cell repertoires in COVID-19. Study summary: Some COVID-19 samples were acute and others convalescent; all came from the United States, Italy and Spain.

Trimming shortened V by 3 bases and J by 0 bases, and 5 bases separated the two germline ends. CDR1 and CDR2 (germline): SNHLY, FYNNEI. The CDR3 has 14 residues. In the authors' workflow: The authors estimated nucleated cell counts from reference gene primer amplification. Sequencing was performed with immunoSEQ multiplex PCR; in TCRdb, only in-frame clones are kept and a portion is missing. V and J calls and clone size come straight from that table; D and trimming were deduced from the DNA. The sample contains about 250,000 clones, about nine tenths of which appear only once. The source of this sequence is an older woman who had recovered from COVID-19. The V gene is TRBV2, the J gene TRBJ1-4; D call uncertain. The sequencing input was peripheral blood. CDR3 nucleotide sequence: TGTGCCAGCAGTGACTCAGCAACTAATGAAAAACTGTTTTTT. Residues: CASSDSATNEKLFF.